These 25 T cell receptor beta chains were all obtained from the same sample, sequenced in a study of blood T cells in healthy people across ages. A J-beta primer mix and a sample-barcoded 5' primer were used in a second PCR of about 6 to 12 cycles. TCRdb analysed the 5' RACE reads with MiXCR anew, one entry per CDR3 protein. The sample contains more than 800,000 distinct CDR3 sequences, 29% of which appear only once. The sample was blood. Source of these receptors: a woman older than 75 in good health.

This clonotype has ten or more counts. CDR3 DNA: TGTGCCAGCAGCGAAGAGTTGGATACGCAGTATTTT. The encoded protein is CASSEELDTQYF. The V call is TRBV11-1, the J call TRBJ2-3; D unresolved. CDR1 is SGHAT, CDR2 FQDESV, per germline (reference sequence). The V end was cut by 5 bases, the J end by 6 bases, with 9 bases between. The CDR3 is 12 residues long.

A note on this clonotype: A much larger clone differs from this one at a single base, so this may be a read error. The genes are TRBV7-2 and TRBJ2-1; D gene uncertain. CDR1 and CDR2 from the germline V gene are SGHTA and FQGNSA. The CDR3 loop spans 12 amino acids. The DNA for the CDR3 is TGTGCCCGCAGCTTAGGTCACAATGAGCAGTTCTTC. This gives the protein CARSLGHNEQFF.

On this clonotype: A much more abundant neighbour one base away suggests this may be a read error. The chain employs TRBV4-1 and TRBJ2-5, with no clear D. V was pared by 4 bases and J by 0 bases, with 18 bases between. This CDR3 comprises 17 residues. Germline V gene sequence: CDR1 MGHRA, CDR2 YSYEKL. The CDR3 sequence: CASSLYARIPNQETQYF. The CDR3 DNA reads TGCGCCAGCAGCCTATATGCCAGGATCCCTAACCAAGAGACCCAGTACTTC.

This clonotype has a count of ten or more. The V and J genes are TRBV28 and TRBJ1-1, with D unresolved. Germline lookup yields CDR1 MDHEN and CDR2 SYDVKM. Trimming left V 7 bases short and J 11 bases short, with 17 bases between. The CDR3 has 12 residues. The CDR3, as DNA: TGTGCCAGCACCCGCAAAAGGGCGTCCGCTTTCTTT. Its translation is CASTRKRASAFF.

This clonotype is a singleton in its sample. The chain recombines TRBV15 with TRBJ2-7; 11 bases agree with TRBD2. The CDR3 is 16 amino acids. V lost 3 bases and J lost 2; bases outside the gene matches: 6. Germline V gene lookup returns CDR1 LNHNV and CDR2 YYDKDF (reference sequence). CDR3: CATSRGGSGGAYEQYF. The CDR3 region has the DNA TGTGCCACCAGCAGGGGAGGTAGCGGGGGGGCCTACGAGCAGTACTTC.

This clonotype was detected only a few times. This sequence joins TRBV20-1 and TRBJ1-4, with D possibly TRBD1 on 6 matching bases. V was shortened by 6 bases and J by 8 bases, with 16 bases between the two germline ends. In germline, CDR1 is DFQATT, CDR2 SNEGSKA (reference sequence). This CDR3 region has 13 residues. Written as DNA, the CDR3 is TGCAGTGCATGGGACAACCCTGGGGAAAAACTGTTTTTT. Residues: CSAWDNPGEKLFF.

The rearrangement links TRBV6-2 or TRBV6-3 to TRBJ1-5; 8 positions match TRBD1. The CDR3 runs 14 residues. Per germline, CDR1 MNHEY and CDR2 SVGEGT. V lost 5 bases and J lost 7; bases outside the gene matches: 7. The CDR3 sequence is CASSLTGAWQPQHF. The CDR3, as DNA: TGTGCCAGCAGTCTGACAGGGGCATGGCAGCCCCAGCATTTT.

This clonotype was picked up many times. This chain uses TRBV4-2 with TRBJ1-2; no reliable D call. CDR1 and CDR2 from the germline V gene are LGHNA and YNFKEQ. The ends were cut back, 7 bases at V and 7 bases at J, with 13 bases in the middle. There are 12 residues in the CDR3. The CDR3 DNA sequence: TGTGCCAGCACCCGGGCGGGTTCTGGCTACACCTTC. This translates into CASTRAGSGYTF.

This clonotype was counted ten times or more. This chain joins TRBV6-5 and TRBJ2-7; D is undetermined. CDR1 MNHEY and CDR2 SVGAGI come from the germline V gene. CDR3 length: 14 amino acids. V lost 2 bases to trimming and J lost 3 bases, with 11 bases between them. The CDR3 region is CASSYGQNHYEQYF. The CDR3 nucleotides are TGTGCCAGCAGTTACGGGCAAAACCACTACGAGCAGTACTTC.

This clonotype was picked up many times. The V call is TRBV7-2, the J call TRBJ2-1, with 13 bases aligning to TRBD2. The length of the CDR3 is 15 residues. The V gene end was trimmed by 5 bases and the J gene end by 6 bases; junction bases not matched to a gene: 4. Germline assignment: CDR1 SGHTA and CDR2 FQGNSA. The CDR3 is CASSPTSGGFNEQFF. The CDR3 DNA sequence: TGTGCCAGCAGCCCGACTAGCGGGGGGTTCAATGAGCAGTTCTTC.

This clonotype was seen a handful of times. The chain is built from TRBV30 and TRBJ1-1, with unresolved D. The germline gives CDR1 GTSNPN, CDR2 SVGIG (reference sequence). Trimming shortened V by 3 bases and J by 1 base, and 3 bases separated the two germline ends. The CDR3 loop spans 11 amino acids. This CDR3 is CAWRGNTEAFF. The CDR3 DNA reads TGTGCCTGGAGGGGGAACACTGAAGCTTTCTTT.

Turning to this clonotype: It may be a read error: a sequence one base away is much more abundant. The chain couples TRBV7-2 to TRBJ1-2, with a tentative D call TRBD1 (5 bases). Germline V gene sequence: CDR1 SGHTA, CDR2 FQGNSA. The CDR3 has 14 amino acids. The V end was cut by 8 bases, the J end by 0 bases, with 13 bases between. The CDR3 reads CASGRDGANYGYTF. The CDR3 DNA follows: TGTGCCAGCGGCAGGGACGGGGCTAACTATGGCTACACCTTC.

On this clonotype: Sequence at one end of the junction differs from germline and may be a read error. V is TRBV11-3 and J is TRBJ2-1; D may be TRBD2 (6 bases). Germline values: CDR1 SGHNT, CDR2 YENEEA. This CDR3 spans 14 amino acids. The CDR3 region is CASSQGGPYNEQVF. In DNA form, the CDR3 reads TGTGCCAGCAGCCAGGGAGGACCCTACAATGAGCAGGTCTTC.

Regarding this clonotype: A read error may be the cause here, since a much bigger clone is one base away. This chain links TRBV12-3 or TRBV12-4 with TRBJ2-5; no definite D call. The CDR3 extends over 14 amino acids. Deletions cut 6 bases from V and 11 bases from J, with 22 bases between. CDR3 in DNA: TGTGCCAGCAGGACTTCAGGAGAATTGGTTGAGCAGTACTTC. It translates to CASRTSGELVEQYF.

This clonotype was picked up many times. The V and J genes are TRBV7-9 and TRBJ2-3; D is perhaps TRBD1 (5 bases). Between the trimmed V and J ends, which lost 5 bases and 2 bases, there was a span of 11 bases. Germline loops: CDR1 SEHNR, CDR2 FQNEAQ (reference sequence). There are 14 residues in the CDR3. CDR3 amino acids: CASSQRGHTDTQYF. The DNA for the CDR3 is TGTGCCAGCAGCCAAAGGGGCCACACAGATACGCAGTATTTT.

This clonotype was counted only a few times. The J gene is TRBJ1-2, the V gene TRBV19; D is perhaps TRBD1 (6 bases). V was pared by 5 bases and J by 5 bases, with 12 bases between. The CDR3 contains 13 residues. The germline CDR1 and CDR2 sequences are LNHDA and SQIVND (reference sequence). The CDR3 spells CASSHQGHYGYTF. The CDR3 nucleotides read TGTGCCAGTAGTCACCAGGGACATTATGGCTACACCTTC.

In this sample, this clonotype turned up many times. The V and J genes are TRBV4-3 and TRBJ1-2; 7 nucleotides line up with TRBD1. V lost 0 bases, J lost 7 bases, and 14 bases stayed unmatched. The V gene's germline CDR1 is LGHNA and CDR2 YSLEER. The CDR3 has 17 amino acids. The CDR3 region has the DNA TGCGCCAGCAGCCAAGAAGAGGGGGCGTATTCGAGAGGTGGCTACACCTTC. The encoded protein is CASSQEEGAYSRGGYTF.

The chain recombines TRBV7-2 with TRBJ2-4; 7 bases are a match to TRBD1. The J call may be in error: the DNA end matches TRBJ2-7 better. The CDR3 is made up of 16 amino acids. Germline assignment: CDR1 SGHTA and CDR2 FQGNSA. CDR3 nucleotides: TGTGCCAGCAGCCCGGGGACAGTCAAGACAACCTACGAGCAGTACTTC. Translating it yields CASSPGTVKTTYEQYF.

In the case of this clonotype: A read error may explain this, as a much larger clone is one base away. This CDR3 is CASNSRTLRAYEQYF. The DNA for the CDR3 is TGTGCCAGCAACTCACGGACACTGCGCGCCTACGAGCAGTACTTC. This rearrangement joins TRBV6-2 or TRBV6-3 to TRBJ2-7; perhaps TRBD1 as D (5 bases). The CDR3 length is 15 residues. V gave up 7 bases and J gave up 2 bases, with 18 bases separating them. The germline V gene encodes CDR1 MNHEY and CDR2 SVGEGT.

The V gene is TRBV5-1, the J gene TRBJ2-3, with TRBD2 identical over 8 bases. Germline V lookup: CDR1 SGHRS, CDR2 YFSETQ. Trimming at V came to 0 bases and at J to 4 bases, leaving 7 bases not matched to a gene. CDR3 length equals 16 residues. The CDR3 is CASSLGGRAGADTQYF. As DNA, the CDR3 is TGCGCCAGCAGCTTGGGGGGCCGAGCGGGAGCAGATACGCAGTATTTT.

This chain links TRBV7-2 with TRBJ2-7, with TRBD2 identical over 10 bases. Per the germline V gene, CDR1 is SGHTA and CDR2 is FQGNSA. This CDR3 is 17 amino acids long. V lost 5 bases and J lost 1; bases outside the gene matches: 11. This chain's CDR3 is CASSQAPLAGESYEQYF. In DNA, the CDR3 is TGTGCCAGCAGCCAAGCCCCCCTAGCGGGGGAGTCCTACGAGCAGTACTTC.

This chain links TRBV15 with TRBJ2-7; TRBD1 aligns across 10 bases. Germline lookup yields CDR1 LNHNV and CDR2 YYDKDF (reference sequence). The CDR3 length is 16 residues. V shed 1 base and J 5 bases; nucleotides not matched to a gene: 8. CDR3 region: CATSRGGGTGENEQYF. CDR3 coding DNA: TGTGCCACCAGCAGAGGAGGCGGGACAGGGGAAAACGAGCAGTACTTC.

In this sample, this clonotype turned up a few times. The V and J genes are TRBV6-5 and TRBJ2-2, with D unclear. The CDR3 length is 14 residues. With 2 bases removed from V and 4 bases from J, the gap between germline ends came to 8 bases. The germline gives CDR1 MNHEY, CDR2 SVGAGI. The CDR3 bases are TGTGCCAGCAGTTACGGGTGGGGCACCGGGGAGCTGTTTTTT. Encoded protein: CASSYGWGTGELFF.

Regarding this clonotype: With a much larger clone just one base away, this may be a read error. This chain joins TRBV6-1 and TRBJ2-1; 8 bases match TRBD2. The CDR3 contains 15 residues. V shed 4 bases, J shed 4 bases, and the junction held 6 bases outside the gene matches. Germline V gives CDR1 MNHNS, CDR2 SASEGT. CDR3 sequence reads: CASSGCGGLYNEQFF. CDR3 bases: TGTGCCAGCAGTGGATGCGGGGGGCTGTACAATGAGCAGTTCTTC.

As concerns this clonotype: This may stem from a read error, because a much larger clone lies one nucleotide away. V usage is TRBV13 and J usage is TRBJ1-2; D possibly corresponds to TRBD1 (5 bases). Germline V CDR1 and CDR2: PRHDT, FYEKMQ (reference sequence). Trimming cost V 2 bases and J 8 bases, with 18 bases left between them. The CDR3 is 15 residues long. CDR3 in amino acids: CASSLTRGGRTGYTF. As DNA, the CDR3 is TGTGCCAGCAGCTTAACCCGGGGGGGACGTACAGGCTACACCTTC.